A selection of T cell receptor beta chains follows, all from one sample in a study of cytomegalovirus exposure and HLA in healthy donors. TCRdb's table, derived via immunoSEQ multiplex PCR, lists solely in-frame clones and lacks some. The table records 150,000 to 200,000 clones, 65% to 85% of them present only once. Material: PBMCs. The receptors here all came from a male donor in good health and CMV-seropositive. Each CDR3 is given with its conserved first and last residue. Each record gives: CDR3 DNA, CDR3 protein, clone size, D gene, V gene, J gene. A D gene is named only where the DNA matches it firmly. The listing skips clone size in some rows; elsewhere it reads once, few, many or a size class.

CDR3nt: TGTGCCATCAGGGAGAGGACACAAGAGACCCAGTACTTC
CDR3aa: CAIRERTQETQYF
abundance: .
d_gene: .
v_gene: TRBV10-3
j_gene: TRBJ2-5

CDR3nt: TGTGCCAGCAGTCGCAACCTGGGCCCTTTCTATGGCTACACCTTC
CDR3aa: CASSRNLGPFYGYTF
abundance: .
d_gene: .
v_gene: TRBV6-5
j_gene: TRBJ1-2

CDR3nt: TGTGCCAGCTCACCAGAAGGCGGAAACTTACCGGGAACCGGGGAGCTGTTTTTT
CDR3aa: CASSPEGGNLPGTGELFF
abundance: .
d_gene: .
v_gene: TRBV18
j_gene: TRBJ2-2

CDR3nt: TGCGCCAGCAGCTCCGCCGGGGGAGGGTACGAGCAGTACTTC
CDR3aa: CASSSAGGGYEQYF
abundance: few
d_gene: TRBD2
v_gene: TRBV5-1
j_gene: TRBJ2-7

CDR3nt: TGTGCCAGCAGCGACCCGGACAGGCCCTACTATGGCTACACCTTC
CDR3aa: CASSDPDRPYYGYTF
abundance: .
d_gene: TRBD1
v_gene: TRBV9
j_gene: TRBJ1-2

CDR3nt: TGTGCCAGCAGCCTAAATCAGCCCCAGCATTTT
CDR3aa: CASSLNQPQHF
abundance: few
d_gene: .
v_gene: TRBV5-8
j_gene: TRBJ1-5

CDR3nt: TGCGCCAGCAGCTTGGACTCTACGGGAGGCTACACCTTC
CDR3aa: CASSLDSTGGYTF
abundance: .
d_gene: .
v_gene: TRBV5-1
j_gene: TRBJ1-2

CDR3nt: TGTGCCAGCAGCGACGGACAGCCAGGAAGGCTTGGCTACACCTTC
CDR3aa: CASSDGQPGRLGYTF
abundance: .
d_gene: .
v_gene: TRBV9
j_gene: TRBJ1-2

CDR3nt: TGCGCCAGCAGCCGCTCCCGGGATCACTATGGCTACACCTTC
CDR3aa: CASSRSRDHYGYTF
abundance: .
d_gene: .
v_gene: TRBV4-1
j_gene: TRBJ1-2

CDR3nt: TGTGCCAGCACCCCCCTGGGGGGGACTAGCGGGCAAATCCAAGAGACCCAGTACTTC
CDR3aa: CASTPLGGTSGQIQETQYF
abundance: .
d_gene: TRBD2
v_gene: TRBV28
j_gene: TRBJ2-5

CDR3nt: TGTGCCAGCAGCTTGGAACTAGCGGGAGGGGTCGGGGAGCTGTTTTTT
CDR3aa: CASSLELAGGVGELFF
abundance: .
d_gene: TRBD2
v_gene: TRBV5-4
j_gene: TRBJ2-2

CDR3nt: TGTGCCAGCAGCGCGGGACAGGGGTACAATCAGCCCCAGCATTTT
CDR3aa: CASSAGQGYNQPQHF
abundance: .
d_gene: TRBD1
v_gene: TRBV7-9
j_gene: TRBJ1-5

CDR3nt: TGCGCCAGCAGCTTGAGGCCTAGCGGGAGGGAAGAGCAGTACTTC
CDR3aa: CASSLRPSGREEQYF
abundance: .
d_gene: TRBD2
v_gene: TRBV5-1
j_gene: TRBJ2-7

CDR3nt: TGTGCCAGCAGCTCCCAGCGTAGAGCGTACAATGAGCAGTTCTTC
CDR3aa: CASSSQRRAYNEQFF
abundance: .
d_gene: .
v_gene: TRBV6-5
j_gene: TRBJ2-1

CDR3nt: TGCAGCGTTGACGACGGAAGGGGGGAGCAGTACTTC
CDR3aa: CSVDDGRGEQYF
abundance: .
d_gene: .
v_gene: TRBV29-1
j_gene: TRBJ2-7

CDR3nt: TGTGCCAGCAGCTTAGGGACTAGCGGGTACAATGAGCAGTTCTTC
CDR3aa: CASSLGTSGYNEQFF
abundance: .
d_gene: TRBD2
v_gene: TRBV7-6
j_gene: TRBJ2-1

CDR3nt: TGCGCCAGCAGCCAAGGAATAGCGGGAGGTTTTACGGAGACCCAGTACTTC
CDR3aa: CASSQGIAGGFTETQYF
abundance: .
d_gene: TRBD2
v_gene: TRBV4-1
j_gene: TRBJ2-5

CDR3nt: TGCGCCAGCAGCCAAGTAGTCGGGCGGGGCACTGAAGCTTTCTTT
CDR3aa: CASSQVVGRGTEAFF
abundance: .
d_gene: .
v_gene: TRBV4-1
j_gene: TRBJ1-1

CDR3nt: TGTGCCAGCAGCCCCTTGGCTAGCGACCACAATGAGCAGTTCTTC
CDR3aa: CASSPLASDHNEQFF
abundance: .
d_gene: .
v_gene: TRBV7-9
j_gene: TRBJ2-1

CDR3nt: TGTGCCAGCAGTACTAGACAGGGTGCTAATGAAAAACTGTTTTTT
CDR3aa: CASSTRQGANEKLFF
abundance: few
d_gene: TRBD1
v_gene: TRBV28
j_gene: TRBJ1-4

CDR3nt: TGTGCCACCAGGACAGGGATGAGCACAGATACGCAGTATTTT
CDR3aa: CATRTGMSTDTQYF
abundance: .
d_gene: TRBD1
v_gene: TRBV19
j_gene: TRBJ2-3

CDR3nt: TGTGCCAGCAGCCAAGCCGTCGGTGGGCCTCAGCCCCAGCATTTT
CDR3aa: CASSQAVGGPQPQHF
abundance: .
d_gene: .
v_gene: TRBV4-2
j_gene: TRBJ1-5

CDR3nt: TGTGCCAGCAGCATCGACCGGGTTAGGAGCTCCTACGAGCAGTACTTC
CDR3aa: CASSIDRVRSSYEQYF
abundance: .
d_gene: .
v_gene: TRBV5-6
j_gene: TRBJ2-7

CDR3nt: TGTGCCAGCAGTGAAGTTGGGCAGAAGTCCTACGAGCAGTACTTC
CDR3aa: CASSEVGQKSYEQYF
abundance: few
d_gene: .
v_gene: TRBV2
j_gene: TRBJ2-7

CDR3nt: TGTGCTAGTGGTTTTGGGCAGGGGTCGGTCGCGAACACCGGGGAGCTGTTTTTT
CDR3aa: CASGFGQGSVANTGELFF
abundance: .
d_gene: .
v_gene: TRBV12-5
j_gene: TRBJ2-2

CDR3nt: TGTGCCAGCATGCGGACAGTAGGCTACACCTTC
CDR3aa: CASMRTVGYTF
abundance: .
d_gene: .
v_gene: TRBV7-2
j_gene: TRBJ1-2

CDR3nt: TGTGCCAGCAGCCGGGACTTGGGCGCCACCTTC
CDR3aa: CASSRDLGATF
abundance: few
d_gene: .
v_gene: TRBV11-3
j_gene: TRBJ1-2

CDR3nt: TGTGCCAGCAGCGTACAGGATCAGGGCGAGCAGTACTTC
CDR3aa: CASSVQDQGEQYF
abundance: .
d_gene: .
v_gene: TRBV9
j_gene: TRBJ2-7

CDR3nt: TGCAGCGTTTCCGGGACAGTAAACTATGGCTACACCTTC
CDR3aa: CSVSGTVNYGYTF
abundance: .
d_gene: TRBD1
v_gene: TRBV29-1
j_gene: TRBJ1-2

CDR3nt: TGTGCCAGCAGCGGACTCGGACTAGCGGAGGGGAGCTCCTACAATGAGCAGTTCTTC
CDR3aa: CASSGLGLAEGSSYNEQFF
abundance: .
d_gene: TRBD2
v_gene: TRBV9
j_gene: TRBJ2-1

CDR3nt: TGTGCCAGCAGCCCCCCATGGGGCGAAGAAAAACTGTTTTTT
CDR3aa: CASSPPWGEEKLFF
abundance: .
d_gene: .
v_gene: TRBV9
j_gene: TRBJ1-4

CDR3nt: TGCAGCGTTGACCGGGACAGCGATTCTAACTATGGCTACACCTTC
CDR3aa: CSVDRDSDSNYGYTF
abundance: .
d_gene: TRBD1
v_gene: TRBV29-1
j_gene: TRBJ1-2

CDR3nt: TGCAGCGTTGTCCGGGAGAAAGATGAGCAGTTCTTC
CDR3aa: CSVVREKDEQFF
abundance: .
d_gene: .
v_gene: TRBV29-1
j_gene: TRBJ2-1

CDR3nt: TGTGCCAGCAGCTCCTCCTGGACTAGCGGAGGATTCTACGAGCAGTACTTC
CDR3aa: CASSSSWTSGGFYEQYF
abundance: .
d_gene: TRBD2
v_gene: TRBV5-4
j_gene: TRBJ2-7

CDR3nt: TGTGCCAGCAGTCTAAATGGGGGGAACTATGGCTACACCTTC
CDR3aa: CASSLNGGNYGYTF
abundance: .
d_gene: .
v_gene: TRBV6-6
j_gene: TRBJ1-2

CDR3nt: TGTGCCAGCAGCTTAGGGGGGGGAGTTGTTGAAGCTTTCTTT
CDR3aa: CASSLGGGVVEAFF
abundance: .
d_gene: .
v_gene: TRBV7-6
j_gene: TRBJ1-1

CDR3nt: TGTGCCAGCAGCTTAGCGCGGCCAGGGATGGAGACCCAGTACTTC
CDR3aa: CASSLARPGMETQYF
abundance: .
d_gene: .
v_gene: TRBV7-2
j_gene: TRBJ2-5

CDR3nt: TGTGCCAGCAGTGAATCCCTAGCGGGGGCCTACGAGCAGTACTTC
CDR3aa: CASSESLAGAYEQYF
abundance: .
d_gene: TRBD2
v_gene: TRBV2
j_gene: TRBJ2-7

CDR3nt: TGTGCCAGCAGCTTAGGCGGGGGTGGAGGGGACACTGAAGCTTTCTTT
CDR3aa: CASSLGGGGGDTEAFF
abundance: .
d_gene: .
v_gene: TRBV7-9
j_gene: TRBJ1-1

CDR3nt: TGCGCCAGCAGCCAGCCCCTGGGACTAGCGGACTCCTACGAGCAGTACTTC
CDR3aa: CASSQPLGLADSYEQYF
abundance: once
d_gene: TRBD2
v_gene: TRBV4-1
j_gene: TRBJ2-7

CDR3nt: TGCAGCGCCGGGACTAGCGGGAGTGTCTTTAGTGAGCAGTACTTC
CDR3aa: CSAGTSGSVFSEQYF
abundance: .
d_gene: TRBD2
v_gene: TRBV29-1
j_gene: TRBJ2-7

CDR3nt: TGTGCCACCAGCCGGTTGAACACTGAAGCTTTCTTT
CDR3aa: CATSRLNTEAFF
abundance: few
d_gene: .
v_gene: TRBV15
j_gene: TRBJ1-1

CDR3nt: TGTGCCAGCAGTGCGGGACAGGCCGATAATGAAAAACTGTTTTTT
CDR3aa: CASSAGQADNEKLFF
abundance: .
d_gene: TRBD1
v_gene: TRBV6-5
j_gene: TRBJ1-4

CDR3nt: TGTGCCAGCAGCTTCACCGGCTGGGGGGTCGATGAGCAGTTCTTC
CDR3aa: CASSFTGWGVDEQFF
abundance: .
d_gene: .
v_gene: TRBV11-3
j_gene: TRBJ2-1

CDR3nt: TGCGCCAGCAGCCAAGCCAGCGGGCTAACCTACGAGCAGTACTTC
CDR3aa: CASSQASGLTYEQYF
abundance: .
d_gene: .
v_gene: TRBV4-1
j_gene: TRBJ2-7

CDR3nt: TGTGCCAGCAGCTCCCCCCCCGACAGGGCTTGGGGGACCCAGTACTTC
CDR3aa: CASSSPPDRAWGTQYF
abundance: .
d_gene: TRBD1
v_gene: TRBV13
j_gene: TRBJ2-5

CDR3nt: TGTGCCAGCAGCCAACAACTAGCGGGAGGAGGCACCGGGGAGCTGTTTTTT
CDR3aa: CASSQQLAGGGTGELFF
abundance: .
d_gene: TRBD2
v_gene: TRBV4-2
j_gene: TRBJ2-2

CDR3nt: TGTGCCAGCAGCGCCAGCTCCTACAATGAGCAGTTCTTC
CDR3aa: CASSASSYNEQFF
abundance: .
d_gene: .
v_gene: TRBV14
j_gene: TRBJ2-1

CDR3nt: TGTGCCAGCAATATCCTAGGACAGGGTGAAGAGACCCAGTACTTC
CDR3aa: CASNILGQGEETQYF
abundance: .
d_gene: TRBD1
v_gene: TRBV5-6
j_gene: TRBJ2-5

CDR3nt: TGTGCCAGCAGTGAGGGAAGGTATGGCTACACCTTC
CDR3aa: CASSEGRYGYTF
abundance: .
d_gene: .
v_gene: TRBV28
j_gene: TRBJ1-2

CDR3nt: TGCAGCGTTGAAGTTCAGCGGGGGCCCTCCTACGAGCAGTACTTC
CDR3aa: CSVEVQRGPSYEQYF
abundance: .
d_gene: TRBD2
v_gene: TRBV29-1
j_gene: TRBJ2-7

CDR3nt: TGTGCCTGGGGCCCAGGCGGGGAGCAGTTCTTC
CDR3aa: CAWGPGGEQFF
abundance: few
d_gene: .
v_gene: TRBV30
j_gene: TRBJ2-1

CDR3nt: TGCGCCAGCAGCTGGACCGGGACAGGGGGCGCTTCCTATGGCTACACCTTC
CDR3aa: CASSWTGTGGASYGYTF
abundance: .
d_gene: TRBD1
v_gene: TRBV5-1
j_gene: TRBJ1-2

CDR3nt: TGTGCCAGCAGTTCGGGGGGGAACACTGAAGCTTTCTTT
CDR3aa: CASSSGGNTEAFF
abundance: .
d_gene: .
v_gene: TRBV27
j_gene: TRBJ1-1

CDR3nt: TGTGCCTGGAGTGCGAACAGGTACCAGTACTTC
CDR3aa: CAWSANRYQYF
abundance: .
d_gene: .
v_gene: TRBV30
j_gene: TRBJ2-7

CDR3nt: TGTGCCAGCAGCCTAGGACAGATCACAGATACGCAGTATTTT
CDR3aa: CASSLGQITDTQYF
abundance: .
d_gene: .
v_gene: TRBV11-3
j_gene: TRBJ2-3

CDR3nt: TGTGCCAGCAGGCAGGGGACCGGGGAGCTGTTTTTT
CDR3aa: CASRQGTGELFF
abundance: .
d_gene: .
v_gene: TRBV6-6
j_gene: TRBJ2-2

CDR3nt: TGTGCCAGTAGTGGCCAGGGGCTGGGGCAGTACTTC
CDR3aa: CASSGQGLGQYF
abundance: .
d_gene: .
v_gene: TRBV19
j_gene: TRBJ2-7

CDR3nt: TGTGCCATCAGGACAGAGTTTCAGCCCCAGCATTTT
CDR3aa: CAIRTEFQPQHF
abundance: once
d_gene: .
v_gene: TRBV10-3
j_gene: TRBJ1-5

CDR3nt: TGTGCCAGCAGCCAGGGGAGGGGGCAGCCCCAGCATTTT
CDR3aa: CASSQGRGQPQHF
abundance: .
d_gene: .
v_gene: TRBV5-6
j_gene: TRBJ1-5